This TCR beta chain came from a study of technical replicates of blood from a handful of donors. Using immunoSEQ multiplex PCR, the repertoire was profiled, and TCRdb retains in-frame clones only, with some absent. The sample holds about 84,000 clones, roughly 93% seen once. Germline CDR1 SGHTS, CDR2 YDEGEE. Trimming stripped 0 bases from V and 1 base from J, with 7 bases between. The CDR3 has 14 amino acids. The specimen was T cells isolated from PBMCs. The chain is built from TRBV5-8 and TRBJ1-1; D call uncertain. The source of this sequence is a human donor in good health. The CDR3 DNA is TGTGCCAGCAGCTTGGGACAACCGAACACTGAAGCTTTCTTT. Residues: CASSLGQPNTEAFF. The whole variable domain, remainder taken from reference TRBV5-8 and TRBJ1-1, is EAGVTQSPTHLIKTRGQQATLRCSPISGHTSVYWYQQALGLGLQFLLWYDEGEERNRGNFPPRFSGRQFPNYSSELNVNALELEDSALYLCASSLGQPNTEAFFGQGTRLTVV.